This T cell receptor beta chain was recorded in a study of cytomegalovirus exposure and HLA in healthy donors (TCRdb year 2017). General notes on the study: An earlier analysis of approximately 640 of the donors reported approximately 270 Gb of sequence data and about 100 million unique TCR beta sequences from about 179 million T cells. Donor age, sex, ethnicity and CMV serostatus were collected together with the repertoire data. A later genetic analysis took genome-wide SNP genotypes for about 65% of the roughly 670 donors and used that subset as a discovery cohort. Typing coverage varied by locus: roughly 629-630 donors for A, B, C, DRB1 and DQB1; approximately 500 for DQA1; more than 600 for DPA1; some 470 for DPB1. To study patterns of TCR occurrence, a later analysis re-analyzed previously published TCR beta repertoires from 666 donors and added high-resolution HLA genotyping. Four or five DR-DQ haplotypes were handled as single units for association and clustering because linkage in the cohort was strong. The T cell repertoires of roughly 660 subjects were profiled by immunosequencing and related to cytomegalovirus serostatus. Among about 370 genotyped donors of the cohort, an average of about 220,000 unique TCR beta nucleotide sequences was sequenced per donor, of which approximately 18% were non-productive. An early release covering 550 to 700 HLA-typed donors comprised about 290 gigabases of sequencing data and some 79 million unique TCR sequences. Both class I and class II loci were covered by HLA typing, at four-digit resolution. To predict cytomegalovirus infection status, the study brought together high-throughput TCR immunosequencing, statistical association of individual TCRs with disease status, and machine learning. Every repertoire in the discovery cohort had been generated on one and the same sequencing platform. The study was designed to test whether signatures of past pathogen exposure could be identified by cataloging public T cell receptors. Among the roughly 400 genotyped donors, approximately 76% belonged to the genetic ancestry cluster associated with self-reported Caucasian donors. In addition to the first cohort of around 670 subjects, a separate validation cohort of 120 different subjects was used. An earlier analysis of fewer than 750 of the donors used high-throughput TCR beta sequencing to judge whether each TCR beta V gene segment behaved as functional or pseudogenic. Rather than drawing on any new phenotypic data, the later analysis identified candidate immune exposures from TCR beta sequences and the way those sequences occurred across donors. What the authors observed across the whole study: Most TCR sequences were observed very rarely across donors, whereas some public TCRs were present in many individuals. In this cohort, only TCR beta chains were sequenced, and detectable features were limited by the absence of alpha or paired-chain data. Assigning TCR associations to individual alleles was difficult when HLA alleles, especially DR and DQ, strongly co-occurred. An association between a missense DCLRE1C variant and V-gene and J-gene trimming of TCR beta chains was found in a later genetic analysis and replicated in an independent cohort. The classifier was reported to diagnose cytomegalovirus status with high specificity and sensitivity in both the original cohort and the validation cohort. Compared with the approximately 710-donor mean, donors in an Asian-associated ancestry cluster had fewer N-insertions in productive TCRs, according to a later genetic analysis. A cluster of highly shared sequence variants was judged likely to be a technical artifact of the sequencing pipeline. A further reported finding was that TCR beta sequences accurately predicted the HLA-A and HLA-B alleles for most subjects in the first cohort. According to a later analysis, most CMV-associated TCR beta chains appeared to be HLA-restricted, and the HLA associations seemed to be driven largely by CMV exposure. Because counts were too low, seventeen rarely observed V segments, including chromosome 9 orphons, were excluded from the earlier analysis of several hundred of the donors. Broadly in line with IMGT annotations, most TCR beta V segments showed up in productive rearrangements about 90% or about 30% of the time in an earlier analysis of 587 of the donors. The study gave a list of 150 to 200 TCR beta chains associated with cytomegalovirus. In a later analysis, more than 15,000 TCR beta sequences were associated with specific HLA alleles at a false discovery rate of 0.05. The only immune exposure information available for the cohort was CMV serostatus. A later analysis found that HLA-associated TCR beta chains were more clonally expanded and had lower generation probabilities than equally common non-associated chains. Roughly uniform sequencing depth across donors was assumed in presence/absence analyses, although this assumption may not hold. Linkage disequilibrium might explain the correlated functional status among segregating V segments, but an unknown experimental factor could not be excluded. The authors suggested that the approach could potentially be generalized to other disease states and immunological phenotypes. In a later analysis, several top co-occurrence clusters were reported to appear linked to parvovirus B19, influenza, CMV and Epstein-Barr virus. In vitro tests confirmed that a few of the cytomegalovirus-associated TCR beta chains recognize cytomegalovirus antigens. Because HLA typing was unavailable for some donors at each locus, only the typed subset was used in association tests. In a later analysis, the rate of TCR association differed among HLA loci, with DRB1 alleles having the most associated TCRs and HLA-C alleles having the fewest.

This clone was detected only a few times. This clone's antigen is unknown. No base qualities exist here, and no much larger clone lies one base off it. Library preparation was by the immunoSEQ multiplex PCR assay. A mixture of 60 forward primers for TCR Vbeta segments and 13 reverse primers for TCR Jbeta segments was used in the multiplex PCR. The CDR3 region of rearranged TCR beta genes was amplified from genomic DNA by a multiplex PCR assay. The Illumina HiSeq System was used to sequence the amplified TCR beta libraries as 87-base-pair reads. From the authors' description of their analysis: Across the 700 or so repertoires, a later analysis counted 80 million or so unique TCR beta chains, around 10 million of which were shared by at least two donors. To remove PCR and sequencing errors, raw reads were error-corrected and collapsed into unique sequences using a nearest-neighbor algorithm that merged closely related sequences. V, D and J gene segments were assigned by aligning CDR3 sequences to IMGT reference sequences. For a sequence to be retained, at least a six-nucleotide match to both a V gene segment and a J gene segment was required. Rearrangements were classified as productive when the CDR3 lacked stop codons and remained in frame with V and J, and all other rearrangements were classified as non-productive. Following IMGT convention, CDR3 was defined as the stretch from the second conserved V-encoded cysteine up to the conserved J-encoded phenylalanine. The earlier analysis of about 530 of the donors excluded any sequence lacking an unambiguous match to a single V gene segment. In an earlier analysis of 587 of the donors, a V segment was called functional when productive rearrangements were above 56.7%, and segregating when the standard deviation between donors exceeded 5%. To diagnose cytomegalovirus status from the catalog of TCR beta chain sequences, a statistical classification framework was built. In a later analysis, V and J genes were assigned by comparing TCR nucleotide sequences against IMGT/GENE-DB human TR gene sequences. In a later analysis, CDR3 sequences and most-parsimonious VDJ recombination scenarios were assigned using the TCRdist pipeline. In a later analysis, each TCR beta chain was defined by its CDR3 amino acid sequence together with its V-gene family, and reads lacking a unique V-gene family were excluded. As a way to deal with suspected cross-contamination and a sequencing artifact, a later analysis dropped 450 to 600 nucleotide sequences that were highly shared and had low generation probability. A later analysis calculated a clonal expansion index for each public chain from normalized within-repertoire ranks of inferred template counts. In a later analysis, generation probabilities were computed using a VDJ recombination model fitted to out-of-frame rearrangements, and the results were checked against IGoR. A later analysis scored TCR-TCR, TCR-HLA and TCR-CMV co-occurrence with hypergeometric tests, applying a repertoire-size bias correction to TCR pairs. In a later analysis, false discovery rates were estimated by permuting HLA or CMV assignments 20 times. In a later analysis, co-occurring TCRs were grouped using DBSCAN, and TCRdist sequence similarity was added for clustering within HLA-allele-positive subsets. Repertoires with fewer than 30,000 or more than 120,000 public chains were left out of co-occurrence clustering, as were five repertoires with anomalous nucleotide sharing. Held by TCRdb, this immuneACCESS table contains in-frame sequences only and omits some clones. Under half of the omission traces to an unresolved V gene where checked; the cause of the rest is unknown. That table is the source of V, J and clone size, and D and trimming were worked out from the DNA. Here the sample has 70,000 to 90,000 clones; roughly 77% occur a single time. The ten largest clones add up to around 4.3% of the sample.

The cohort comprised several hundred healthy bone marrow donors. All cohort members were sampled while nominally healthy, although unrecorded immune exposures were likely present. The donor tested CMV seronegative and was one of the 352 seronegative cohort members. Every donor gave a peripheral blood sample, and the peripheral blood mononuclear cells from that sample were used for TCR beta sequencing. The Qiagen DNeasy Blood Extraction Kit was used to extract genomic DNA from the blood cell samples. Sequenced: PBMCs. The receptor was derived from a man in his sixties in good health and CMV-seronegative.

The nucleotide sequence reads TGTGCCAGCACCTCTAGCGGGGGGGGCACAGATACGCAGTATTTT. Protein translation: CASTSSGGGTDTQYF. The rearranged chain carries TRBV6-6 and TRBJ2-3; the central 12 bases match TRBD2. In the germline V gene (reference sequence), CDR1 corresponds to MNHNY and CDR2 to SVGAGI. The germline V end is reduced by 7 bases and the J end by 1 base; junction bases left unmatched: 3. The CDR3 measures 15 amino acids from cysteine to phenylalanine. Only the CDR3 DNA stays, 45 bases, in frame from base 1.